Presented here are 5 T cell receptor beta chains from one specimen sequenced in a study of tumor and adjacent non-tumor tissue in lung cancer. RNA was extracted from bulk tissue without any cell sorting. This non-tumor lung sample came from over 3 cm beyond the tumor edge. TCRbeta libraries were built with three rounds of nested PCR, modified from ARM-PCR. TCRdb redid the calling of the multiplex PCR reads with MiXCR, one entry per CDR3 protein. The sample has 75,000 to 80,000 distinct CDR3 sequences; around 76% are singletons. Material for sequencing was distant non-tumor lung tissue. The receptors were sampled from a man in his 70s with non-small cell lung cancer.

In its sample, this clonotype was seen many times. V usage is TRBV6-1 and J usage is TRBJ2-6; D is possibly TRBD1 (6 bases). Germline V lookup: CDR1 MNHNS, CDR2 SASEGT. This CDR3 is 15 amino acids long. The V end was cut by 1 base, the J end by 3 bases, with 7 bases between. The chain's CDR3 is CASSEEGVGANVLTF. In nucleotides, the CDR3 is TGTGCCAGCAGTGAAGAGGGGGTTGGGGCCAACGTCCTGACTTTC.

This clonotype was picked up one time. Germline is not matched at one junction end, which may reflect a read error. The chain recombines TRBV29-1 with TRBJ2-3, with TRBD1 matching 9 bases. Germline loops: CDR1 SQVTM, CDR2 ANQGSEA. The CDR3 sequence is 17 residues long. The CDR3 DNA is TGTAGCTTACTCCCATATCTGACAGGGGGGGACACAGATACGGAGTATTTT. Its translation: CSLLPYLTGGDTDTEYF.

Concerning this clonotype itself: Mismatch with germline at one junction end may stem from a read error. This rearrangement joins TRBV12-3 or TRBV12-4 to TRBJ2-1; 11 nucleotides match TRBD2. The CDR3 loop spans 14 amino acids. The CDR3 DNA follows: TGTGCCAACAGTCTAGCGGGGGGATCGGATGAGCAGTTCTTC. It is translated as CANSLAGGSDEQFF.

A note on this clonotype: Because the CDR3 is missing its conserved closing phenylalanine or tryptophan, this is likely a read error. The limits of the CDR3 on the DNA are not certain, so only TCRdb's listed CDR3 is given. The chain links TRBV11-3 to TRBJ2-1; the DNA was not used to check the table's D call, TRBD1. The CDR3 length equals 16 residues, ends included. The germline CDR1 and CDR2 sequences are SGHNT and YENEEA. CDR3 sequence: CASSLDHTGGRGEQSS.

V usage is TRBV29-1 and J usage is TRBJ2-5; the D gene is possibly TRBD2 (6 bases). V lost 6 bases and J lost 14, with 25 bases in between. Germline CDR1 reads SQVTM; CDR2 reads ANQGSEA. The CDR3 is 13 amino acids. The CDR3 bases are TGCAGCGTGGCCGATAGGATCCAAGGGACTCATTACTTC. This codes for CSVADRIQGTHYF.